Each of the 2 T cell receptor beta chains below was sequenced from the same sample in a study of blood T cell repertoires in COVID-19. Measured with immunoSEQ multiplex PCR; TCRdb has only the in-frame clones, and not every one. Seen here are more than 75,000 clones, approximately 82% observed once, and the top ten hold 8.5% to 12%. Sequenced input: peripheral blood. Receptors originate from a man in his 60s with acute or convalescent COVID-19.

The rearrangement joins TRBV28 to TRBJ1-2, with unresolved D. V was trimmed by 7 bases and J by 4 bases, leaving 10 bases between them. The CDR3 covers 12 residues. The V gene's germline CDR1 is MDHEN and CDR2 SYDVKM. The CDR3 region has the DNA TGTGCCAGCACCCAAAGTAGCTATGGCTACACCTTC. It specifies CASTQSSYGYTF.

The V and J genes are TRBV13 and TRBJ2-4; 14 nucleotides match TRBD2. The ends lost 3 bases at V and 9 bases at J; junction bases unmatched: 4. This CDR3 contains 15 residues. CDR1 and CDR2 from the germline V gene are PRHDT and FYEKMQ (reference sequence). CDR3 nucleotide sequence: TGTGCCAGCAGCTTGGGACTAGCGGGAGTAGGCATTCAGTACTTC. This gives the protein CASSLGLAGVGIQYF.